This T cell receptor beta chain was recorded in a study of CD8 T cells in ankylosing spondylitis. The V gene end was trimmed by 4 bases and the J gene end by 8 bases; junction bases not matched to a gene: 13. CDR1 and CDR2 from the germline V gene are SGHRS and YFSETQ. There are 15 residues in the CDR3. TCRdb processed the 5' RACE reads anew with MiXCR; each CDR3 protein has one entry. In the table there are 150,000 to 200,000 distinct CDR3 sequences, about 16% of which are singletons. This clonotype was counted between two and nine times. The sample consisted of blood, either unsorted or a sorted T cell fraction (not recorded which). The sequence was collected from a male donor with ankylosing spondylitis or in good health (not recorded which). This chain links TRBV5-1 with TRBJ2-3, with 7 positions matching TRBD2. This CDR3 reads CASSIETGGGGTQYF. For the CDR3, the DNA is TGCGCCAGCAGCATTGAAACAGGAGGCGGGGGTACGCAGTATTTT.